This is a list of T cell receptor beta chains from one sample in a study of glioma-infiltrating T cells. TCRdb passed the multiplex PCR reads through MiXCR, listing each CDR3 protein once. The table records some 160,000 distinct CDR3 sequences, around 40% of them present only once. What was sequenced was glioma tissue, nonneoplastic brain tissue, or PBMCs (not recorded which). These receptors were taken from a human donor with low-grade glioma or glioblastoma, undergoing nonglioma brain surgery, or in good health (not recorded which). Each CDR3 is given with its conserved first and last residue. D genes are given only for firm matches. Rows give clone size only sometimes, using once, few, many, or a class for an expanded clone.

j_call,v_call,d_call,clone_size,cdr3_aa,cdr3_nt
TRBJ2-1,TRBV15,TRBD2,-,CATSSLQLAESSYNEQFF,TGTGCCACCAGCAGCCTACAACTAGCGGAAAGCTCCTACAATGAGCAGTTCTTC
TRBJ2-3,TRBV6-9,TRBD1,-,CASSYGTVSRDKQYF,TGTGCCAGCAGTTACGGGACAGTCAGCAGAGATAAGCAGTATTTT
TRBJ2-1,TRBV29-1,TRBD2,-,CSVTLAGELQFF,TGCAGCGTTACCCTAGCGGGTGAACTCCAGTTCTTC
TRBJ2-2,TRBV6-1,-,many,CASSDGGGRTGELFF,TGTGCCAGCAGTGATGGGGGAGGAAGGACCGGGGAGCTGTTTTTT
TRBJ2-3,TRBV28,TRBD1,-,CASSPDLHRGLTYRQYF,TGTGCCAGCAGTCCCGACCTACACAGGGGCCTAACTTATAGGCAGTATTTT
TRBJ2-1,TRBV29-1,-,-,CSVEAGVTVNEQFF,TGCAGCGTTGAAGCGGGGGTCACCGTCAATGAGCAGTTCTTC
TRBJ1-6,TRBV9,-,-,CASGVSDNSPLHF,TGTGCCAGCGGCGTATCCGATAATTCACCCCTCCACTTT
TRBJ1-2,TRBV12-3/TRBV12-4,TRBD1,few,CASSATGGIDGYTF,TGTGCCAGCAGTGCGACAGGGGGCATCGATGGCTACACCTTC
TRBJ2-3,TRBV2,-,many,CASSEEDASTDTQYF,TGTGCCAGCAGTGAGGAGGACGCTAGCACAGATACGCAGTATTTT
TRBJ2-3,TRBV7-6,TRBD2,-,CASSALGGGDTKYF,TGTGCCAGCAGCGCACTGGGCGGGGGAGATACGAAGTATTTT
TRBJ1-2,TRBV19,TRBD1,few,CASTQDRGNYGYTF,TGTGCCAGTACCCAGGACAGGGGGAACTATGGCTACACCTTC
TRBJ1-2,TRBV15,-,many,CATSSGDYGYTF,TGTGCCACCAGCAGTGGGGATTATGGCTACACCTTC
TRBJ1-5,TRBV27,-,-,CASAVAPGQTQHF,TGTGCCAGCGCAGTAGCCCCCGGTCAGACCCAGCATTTT
TRBJ1-2,TRBV5-1,-,few,CASSLQDNYGYTF,TGCGCCAGCAGCTTGCAGGACAACTATGGCTACACCTTC
TRBJ2-1,TRBV6-6,-,many,CASSYRTGLGNEQFF,TGTGCCAGCAGTTACAGGACGGGGCTTGGCAATGAGCAGTTCTTC
TRBJ2-5,TRBV7-9,-,many,CASSITGFQETQYF,TGTGCCAGCAGCATCACAGGGTTCCAAGAGACCCAGTACTTC
TRBJ2-4,TRBV19,-,-,CASSIRPNGNIKYF,TGTGCCAGTAGTATACGTCCAAATGGAAACATTAAGTACTTC
TRBJ2-7,TRBV4-1,-,-,CASSQVINEQYF,TGCGCCAGCAGCCAAGTAATAAATGAGCAGTACTTC
TRBJ2-7,TRBV28,TRBD1,many,CASTQGVYEQYF,TGTGCCAGCACCCAGGGGGTATACGAGCAGTACTTC
TRBJ1-5,TRBV30,-,-,CAWNSGTVSTQPQHF,TGTGCCTGGAATTCCGGGACGGTGTCCACTCAGCCCCAGCATTTT
TRBJ2-1,TRBV13,TRBD2,few,CASSSRTSGSTEQFF,TGTGCCAGCAGCTCCCGGACTAGCGGGAGTACTGAGCAGTTCTTC
TRBJ2-7,TRBV18,-,many,CASQQGYEQYF,TGTGCCAGCCAGCAGGGGTACGAGCAGTACTTC
TRBJ2-2,TRBV28,TRBD1,-,CASRPARDRFTGELFF,TGTGCCAGCAGACCGGCTAGGGACAGATTTACCGGGGAGCTGTTTTTT
TRBJ2-7,TRBV15,-,-,CATSRDLSGPYEQYF,TGTGCCACCAGCAGAGATCTCTCCGGTCCCTACGAGCAGTACTTC
TRBJ2-7,TRBV18,-,many,CASTAGDNEQYF,TGTGCCAGTACGGCAGGGGATAACGAGCAGTACTTC
TRBJ2-1,TRBV19,-,-,CASSIDSRNEQFF,TGTGCCAGTAGTATAGATAGCAGAAATGAGCAGTTCTTC
TRBJ2-3,TRBV7-9,-,few,CAGGESADTQYF,TGTGCCGGAGGAGAGTCGGCAGATACGCAGTATTTT
TRBJ2-3,TRBV5-1,TRBD2,once,CASNNGTRVSDTQYF,TGCGCCAGCAACAACGGGACTAGAGTGTCTGATACGCAGTATTTT
TRBJ2-7,TRBV12-3/TRBV12-4,TRBD2,-,CASSFGLGYEQYF,TGTGCCAGCAGTTTTGGACTAGGCTACGAGCAGTACTTC
TRBJ2-2,TRBV20-1,TRBD2,-,CSARDYQRDLTGELLF,TGCAGTGCTAGAGATTATCAGCGGGACCTCACCGGGGAGCTGCTTTTT
TRBJ1-1,TRBV5-1,-,-,CASSLEDLQNTEAFF,TGCGCCAGCAGCTTGGAGGATCTCCAGAACACTGAAGCTTTCTTT
TRBJ1-1,TRBV6-6,-,many,CASSYSNTEAFF,TGTGCCAGCAGTTACTCTAACACTGAAGCTTTCTTT
TRBJ1-1,TRBV12-3/TRBV12-4,-,many,CASSNPQGSAFF,TGTGCCAGCAGCAACCCTCAGGGGTCGGCTTTCTTT
TRBJ2-7,TRBV28,TRBD2,many,CSTRGEGAYEQYF,TGTTCCACTCGGGGGGAAGGGGCCTACGAGCAGTACTTC
TRBJ1-3,TRBV6-1,-,many,CASSAGFGNTIYF,TGTGCCAGCAGTGCGGGGTTTGGAAACACCATATATTTT
TRBJ1-1,TRBV20-1,TRBD1,many,CSARGQGAGGFAEAFF,TGCAGTGCTAGAGGACAGGGGGCGGGGGGGTTCGCTGAAGCTTTCTTT
TRBJ1-1,TRBV3-1,-,few,CASSPPGRSNTEAFF,TGTGCCAGCAGCCCCCCGGGACGATCGAACACTGAAGCTTTCTTT
TRBJ2-1,TRBV2,-,-,CASSELGGTYNGQFF,TGTGCCAGCAGTGAACTGGGGGGTACCTACAATGGGCAGTTCTTC
TRBJ2-1,TRBV4-1,TRBD2,few,CASSQIGTSGNDEQFF,TGCGCCAGCAGCCAGATCGGGACTAGCGGGAACGATGAGCAGTTCTTC
TRBJ2-2,TRBV20-1,TRBD1,many,CSARGLPTGKNTGELFF,TGCAGTGCTAGAGGCCTACCGACAGGGAAGAACACCGGGGAGCTGTTTTTT
TRBJ2-1,TRBV7-9,TRBD2,-,CASSLETVTSGYNEQFF,TGTGCCAGCAGCTTAGAAACCGTGACTAGCGGCTACAATGAGCAGTTCTTC
TRBJ2-3,TRBV18,TRBD1,few,CASSPTGVSDTQYF,TGTGCCAGCTCGCCGACAGGGGTGTCAGATACGCAGTATTTT
TRBJ2-5,TRBV5-5,-,few,CASSHTVTQETQYF,TGTGCCAGCAGCCACACAGTGACCCAAGAGACCCAGTACTTC
TRBJ2-1,TRBV3-1,TRBD1,-,CASSRGTGNKQFF,TGTGCCAGCAGCCGCGGGACAGGGAACAAGCAGTTCTTC
TRBJ2-7,TRBV28,-,few,CASSSTTPYGQYF,TGTGCCAGCAGTTCCACTACTCCCTACGGGCAGTACTTC
TRBJ1-1,TRBV30,-,-,CAWGNTEAFF,TGTGCCTGGGGCAACACTGAAGCTTTCTTT
TRBJ2-5,TRBV6-1,TRBD2,many,CASSEAGLVGETQYF,TGTGCCAGCAGTGAAGCAGGACTAGTCGGAGAGACCCAGTACTTC